This paragraph reports one T cell receptor beta chain. Assay: immunoSEQ multiplex PCR; the TCRdb copy retains only in-frame clones and omits some. The sample lists tens of thousands of clones, around 70% occurring once. These data originate in a study of T cell clones after liver transplantation. The sequence was obtained from a human patient who received a liver transplant. T cells may partly derive from the graft donor. This sample comprised CD4+ T cells from blood, obtained at the roughly 16-month timepoint.

The CDR3 bases are TGCGCCAGCAGCTACGGGACGGTTGCAACTAATGAAAAACTGTTTTTT. Residues: CASSYGTVATNEKLFF. V gene TRBV5-1 combines with J gene TRBJ1-4; D possibly corresponds to TRBD1 (5 bases). CDR1 is SGHRS, CDR2 YFSETQ, per germline. This CDR3 contains 16 residues. The ends were cut back, 3 bases at V and 0 bases at J, with 12 bases in the middle.